This T cell receptor (beta chain) was identified during a study of blood T cells in healthy people across ages. Every sample yielded at least 6 million isolated PBMCs. This clonotype was detected only a few times. A J-beta primer mix and a sample-barcoded 5' primer were used in a second PCR of about 7 to 12 cycles. TCRdb used MiXCR to reprocess the 5' RACE reads, holding one entry per CDR3 protein. The repertoire has about 2 million distinct CDR3 sequences, about 50% of them found once; the top ten carry about 2.1%. CDR3 size: 13 residues. V lost 5 bases and J lost 6, with 8 bases in between. Sequencing was performed on blood. This TCR came from a woman aged 40 to 50 in good health. The chain is built from TRBV12-3 or TRBV12-4 and TRBJ2-6; no firm D call. CDR3 nucleotides: TGTGCCAGCAGTCTCGTACAGGCCAACGTCCTGACTTTC. This codes for CASSLVQANVLTF.